These 7 T cell receptor beta chains originate from one sample sequenced in a study of T cell repertoires in cytomegalovirus infection. A single record per CDR3 protein comes from TCRdb applying MiXCR to the reads. The repertoire includes about 770,000 distinct CDR3 sequences, roughly 29% of them detected once, and roughly 13% sits in the top ten. No antigen has been assigned to these receptors. Sequenced here: cultured CD8+ T cells from PBMCs, sampled from culture after CMV antigen stimulation. The receptors shown here come from a human donor in good health (CMV status not recorded). Some clones in this sample may be carry-over from other donors' samples.

This clonotype was seen once. One end of the junction does not line up with germline, which may come from a read error. The chain uses TRBV12-3 or TRBV12-4 and TRBJ2-4; 11 nucleotides match TRBD2. The CDR3 loop spans 18 amino acids. This CDR3 reads CASSLGSTSGGAENIQYF. CDR3 DNA sequence: TGTGCCAGCAGTTTAGGCTCTACTAGCGGGGGAGCCGAAAACATTCAGTACTTC.

In its sample, this clonotype was seen many times. CDR3 DNA sequence: TGTGCCAGCAGCCACAGGGTGAGGGATACGCAGTATTTT. Translating gives CASSHRVRDTQYF. The chain has TRBV7-8 and TRBJ2-3; possibly TRBD1 for D (6 bases). Germline V gene sequence: CDR1 SGHVS, CDR2 FQNEAQ. The CDR3 totals 13 residues. V was shortened by 5 bases and J by 6 bases, with 12 bases between the two germline ends.

The chain recombines TRBV6-5 with TRBJ1-6; maybe TRBD1 (6 bases). V was pared by 5 bases and J by 8 bases, with 16 bases between. The CDR3 totals 15 residues. Per germline, CDR1 MNHEY and CDR2 SVGAGI. CDR3 residues: CASSIPDRRDSPLHF. The DNA for the CDR3 is TGTGCCAGCAGTATCCCCGACAGGCGAGATTCACCCCTCCACTTT.

The V gene is TRBV2, the J gene TRBJ1-5, with a possible D match to TRBD1 (5 bases). Trimming pared 5 bases from V and 0 bases from J, leaving 14 bases between. The V gene's germline CDR1 is SNHLY and CDR2 FYNNEI. This CDR3 has 16 residues. The CDR3 sequence is CASSLTAGYSNQPQHF. CDR3 sequence (DNA): TGTGCCAGCAGTCTAACGGCAGGGTATAGCAATCAGCCCCAGCATTTT.

To note about this clonotype: A junction boundary mismatches the germline segment, possibly from a read error. The chain has TRBV10-3 and TRBJ2-3; 10 bases are a match to TRBD2. In germline, CDR1 is ENHRY, CDR2 SYGVKD. The CDR3 runs to 13 residues. CDR3 sequence (DNA): TGTGGCATCGGACTAGCGGGCACAGATACGCAGTATTTT. Translation: CGIGLAGTDTQYF.

This clonotype turned up a few times. V is TRBV19 and J is TRBJ2-1; TRBD2 is a possible D gene (6 bases). The CDR3 loop spans 15 amino acids. Trimming shortened V by 6 bases and J by 8 bases, and 20 bases separated the two germline ends. Germline loops: CDR1 LNHDA, CDR2 SQIVND (reference sequence). CDR3 DNA sequence: TGTGCCAGTAGCCTGGGACCCGTCCCGGGGGATGAGCAGTTCTTC. Translated, it gives CASSLGPVPGDEQFF.

V usage is TRBV5-6 and J usage is TRBJ2-7; perhaps TRBD1 as D (5 bases). Trimming pared 3 bases from V and 2 bases from J, leaving 9 bases between. CDR3 length: 13 residues. The germline V gene encodes CDR1 SGHDT and CDR2 YYEEEE. The CDR3 region is CASSSTVTYEQYV. CDR3 DNA sequence: TGTGCCAGCAGCTCGACAGTAACCTACGAGCAGTACGTC.